A single sample gave rise to the 14 T cell receptor beta chains below, sequenced in a study of shared clonotypes between healthy human individuals. Libraries were prepared by immunoSEQ multiplex PCR; TCRdb keeps only in-frame clonotypes and omits some of them. In the table there are about 1 million clones, about 70% of which are singletons. The specimen sequenced was memory CD4+ T cells sorted from blood. Indicated subset: CD45RA-negative fraction. These receptors originate from a man between 18 and 35 years old in good health.

The CDR3 region is CASKISGVYEQYF. The CDR3 DNA is TGTGCCAGCAAGATTAGCGGGGTCTACGAGCAGTACTTC. The rearrangement links TRBV28 to TRBJ2-7, with 8 bases aligning to TRBD2. V dropped 7 bases and J dropped 3; count of bases not matched to a gene: 5. Germline V gene lookup returns CDR1 MDHEN and CDR2 SYDVKM. The CDR3 contains 13 residues.

Concerning this clone itself: The sample has other DNA sequences that encode this CDR3 too. The chain links TRBV6-5 to TRBJ1-1; D might be TRBD1 (5 bases). CDR1 and CDR2 (germline): MNHEY, SVGAGI. The CDR3 runs 13 residues. Trimming removed 2 bases at V and 4 bases at J, with 8 bases between. The CDR3 reads CASSYLGGTEAFF. The DNA of the CDR3 is TGTGCCAGCAGTTACCTTGGGGGCACTGAAGCTTTCTTT.

Written as DNA, the CDR3 is TGCGCCAGCAGCCTGGGACTAGCGGGGGCGACTAGCACAGATACGCAGTATTTT. Residues: CASSLGLAGATSTDTQYF. This chain uses TRBV4-1 with TRBJ2-3; 14 positions agree with TRBD2. Germline CDR1 reads MGHRA; CDR2 reads YSYEKL. This CDR3 is 18 amino acids long. The V gene end was trimmed by 4 bases and the J gene end by 0 bases; junction bases not matched to a gene: 6.

The V and J genes are TRBV18 and TRBJ2-3; no reliable D call. The CDR3 runs to 15 residues. Germline CDR1 is KGHSH and CDR2 is LQKENI. The V gene lost 6 bases and the J gene lost 0 bases, with 13 bases spanning the gap. The CDR3 DNA follows: TGTGCCAGCTCCCCGGGTTTGGAAAGCACAGATACGCAGTATTTT. Residues: CASSPGLESTDTQYF.

The chain is built from TRBV7-2 and TRBJ2-3, with 7 positions matching TRBD2. V lost 3 bases, J lost 0 bases, and 12 bases stayed unmatched. Germline V gene lookup returns CDR1 SGHTA and CDR2 FQGNSA. The length of the CDR3 is 18 residues. In DNA, the CDR3 is TGTGCCAGCAGCTTGTTTTCCCCTCCTAGCGGAAGCACAGATACGCAGTATTTT. As protein: CASSLFSPPSGSTDTQYF.

CDR3 nucleotide sequence: TGTGCCAGCAGCTTAGTACAGGGAGACACTGAAGCTTTCTTT. As protein: CASSLVQGDTEAFF. This chain links TRBV11-2 with TRBJ1-1; tentative D call: TRBD1 (6 bases). V was trimmed by 1 base and J by 3 bases, leaving 9 bases between them. CDR1 SGHAT and CDR2 FQNNGV come from the germline V gene. This CDR3 is 14 amino acids long.

The chain joins TRBV6-1 to TRBJ1-4; no clear D gene. The CDR3 covers 15 residues. Germline V lookup: CDR1 MNHNS, CDR2 SASEGT. V was trimmed by 8 bases and J by 0 bases, leaving 13 bases between them. CDR3 protein: CASAVSLATNEKLFF. The CDR3 nucleotides read TGTGCCAGCGCTGTCAGCCTTGCAACTAATGAAAAACTGTTTTTT.

This rearrangement joins TRBV6-5 to TRBJ1-3; D remains unclear. Trimming removed 0 bases at V and 4 bases at J, with 13 bases between. Germline CDR1 is MNHEY and CDR2 is SVGAGI. The CDR3 contains 16 residues. The CDR3 is CASSYSEGTYGNTIYF. The CDR3 DNA reads TGTGCCAGCAGTTACTCGGAGGGAACTTACGGAAACACCATATATTTT.

Only one count was recorded for this clone. Compared with germline, one end of the junction differs, possibly owing to a read error. The rearrangement uses TRBV9 and TRBJ2-2, with D maybe TRBD1 (6 bases). Germline CDR1 SGDLS, CDR2 YYNGEE. The CDR3 is made up of 15 amino acids. CDR3 sequence: CASSTDTGNAGELFF. The CDR3 bases are TGTGCCAGCAGCACCGATACAGGGAACGCCGGGGAGCTGTTTTTT.

V and J are TRBV5-6 and TRBJ2-1, with TRBD2 matching over 9 bases. The CDR3 sequence is 15 residues long. Germline V gives CDR1 SGHDT, CDR2 YYEEEE. V lost 4 bases to trimming and J lost 6 bases; unmatched junction nucleotides: 8. The CDR3 loop is CASSRRGLAGNEQFF. DNA of the CDR3: TGTGCCAGCAGCAGGAGGGGACTAGCCGGCAATGAGCAGTTCTTC.

A single count supports this clone. This chain links TRBV2 with TRBJ2-4; 11 nucleotides agree with TRBD2. This CDR3 has 16 amino acids. In germline, CDR1 is SNHLY, CDR2 FYNNEI. The junction had 6 bases not matched to a gene; V was cut back by 8 bases and J by 0 bases. CDR3 nucleotide sequence: TGTGCCAGCGGGGGACTAGCGGTACTAGCCAAAAACATTCAGTACTTC. Its protein is CASGGLAVLAKNIQYF.

As DNA, the CDR3 is TGTGCCAGCGCCCAGACAGGGGGCTCCTACGAGCAGTACTTC. This sequence encodes CASAQTGGSYEQYF. The J gene is TRBJ2-7, the V gene TRBV6-1, with 9 bases aligning to TRBD1. The CDR3 spans 14 residues. V shed 8 bases and J 0 bases; nucleotides not matched to a gene: 5. CDR1 is MNHNS, CDR2 SASEGT, per germline.

The chain links TRBV5-8 to TRBJ1-3, with a tentative D call TRBD1 (6 bases). V was cut by 4 bases and J by 4 bases, with 12 bases left in between. The CDR3 runs 14 residues. Germline V gene sequence: CDR1 SGHTS, CDR2 YDEGEE. The CDR3 region has the DNA TGTGCCAGCAGCCGGGGGCCAGGCGGAAACACCATATATTTT. Amino acids: CASSRGPGGNTIYF.

The chain is built from TRBV5-1 and TRBJ1-5; no clear D. The CDR3 covers 13 residues. V was trimmed by 2 bases and J by 5 bases, leaving 8 bases between them. Germline lookup yields CDR1 SGHRS and CDR2 YFSETQ. The CDR3 sequence is CASSFDAYQPQHF. As DNA, the CDR3 is TGCGCCAGCAGCTTCGATGCTTATCAGCCCCAGCATTTT.